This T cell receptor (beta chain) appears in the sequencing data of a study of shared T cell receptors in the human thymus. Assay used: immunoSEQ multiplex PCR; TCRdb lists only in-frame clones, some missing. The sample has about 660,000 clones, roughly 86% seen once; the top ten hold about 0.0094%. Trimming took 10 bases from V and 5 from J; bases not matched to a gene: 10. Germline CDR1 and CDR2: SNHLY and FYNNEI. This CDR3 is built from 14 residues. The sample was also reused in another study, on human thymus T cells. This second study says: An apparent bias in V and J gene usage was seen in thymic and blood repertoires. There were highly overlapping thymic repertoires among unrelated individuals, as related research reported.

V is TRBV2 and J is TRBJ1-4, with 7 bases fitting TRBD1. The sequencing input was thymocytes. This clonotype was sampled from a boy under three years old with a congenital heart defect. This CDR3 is CAIKGDSLNEKLFF. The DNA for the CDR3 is TGTGCCATCAAAGGGGACAGCCTAAATGAAAAACTGTTTTTT. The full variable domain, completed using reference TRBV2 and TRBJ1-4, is EPEVTQTPSHQVTQMGQEVILRCVPISNHLYFYWYRQILGQKVEFLVSFYNNEISEKSEIFDDQFSVERPDGSNFTLKIRSTKLEDSAMYFCAIKGDSLNEKLFFGSGTQLSVL.